These 15 T cell receptor beta chains came from one sample sequenced in a study of T-cell memory formation after mild COVID-19. TCRdb re-derived calls from the 5' RACE reads in MiXCR, one entry per CDR3 protein. The sample lists 200,000 to 250,000 distinct CDR3 sequences, roughly 30% seen once, with about an eighth in the top ten. The sequenced material came from PBMCs or a T cell subset sorted from them (not recorded which). Source of these receptors: an adult woman who had mild COVID-19 (a few samples of this study predate the infection). Cell type and time point are not known.

This clonotype has a handful of counts. This chain links TRBV5-1 with TRBJ1-2; D gene ambiguous. V was pared by 0 bases and J by 5 bases, with 14 bases between. The V gene's germline CDR1 is SGHRS and CDR2 YFSETQ. The length of the CDR3 is 15 residues. CDR3 nucleotides: TGCGCCAGCAGCTTGGAGGCCATTAACCCGTATGGCTACACCTTC. Amino acids: CASSLEAINPYGYTF.

The chain is built from TRBV11-2 and TRBJ2-4; 8 bases are a match to TRBD1. The CDR3 runs 14 residues. Looked up from germline, CDR1 is SGHAT and CDR2 is FQNNGV. Trimming took 2 bases from V and 4 from J; bases not matched to a gene: 1. Written as DNA, the CDR3 is TGTGCCAGCAGCTTAAACAGGGGGAAAAACATTCAGTACTTC. Translation: CASSLNRGKNIQYF.

The table lists this clonotype with a count of one. This chain uses TRBV18 with TRBJ2-1; TRBD1 might be the D (5 bases). The germline V gene has CDR1 KGHSH and CDR2 LQKENI. This CDR3 region has 13 residues. Between the trimmed V and J ends, which lost 7 bases and 5 bases, there was a span of 12 bases. CDR3 residues: CASYQLGDNEQFF. The CDR3 DNA reads TGTGCCAGCTACCAGCTAGGGGACAATGAGCAGTTCTTC.

This chain uses TRBV6-4 with TRBJ2-1; a weak D match, TRBD1 (5 bases). CDR1 and CDR2 (germline): MRHNA, SNTAGT. The CDR3 loop spans 15 amino acids. Trimming shortened V by 3 bases and J by 8 bases, and 17 bases separated the two germline ends. CDR3 amino acids: CASSESDIPSDEQFF. CDR3 nucleotides: TGTGCCAGCAGTGAATCGGACATTCCCTCTGATGAGCAGTTCTTC.

This clonotype has a handful of counts. This chain links TRBV19 with TRBJ2-3, with 8 nucleotides matching TRBD2. Germline V lookup: CDR1 LNHDA, CDR2 SQIVND (reference sequence). This CDR3 has 13 amino acids. V lost 3 bases, J lost 6 bases, and 2 bases stayed unmatched. Here the CDR3 reads CASSIGLADTQYF. The CDR3 DNA reads as TGTGCCAGTAGTATTGGACTAGCCGATACGCAGTATTTT.

The chain couples TRBV12-3 or TRBV12-4 to TRBJ1-2; 8 positions match TRBD1. CDR3 size: 15 residues. Trimming at V came to 7 bases and at J to 4 bases, leaving 11 bases not matched to a gene. CDR3 DNA sequence: TGTGCCAGCACCCTTAGACAGGGGTCTCCCTATGGCTACACCTTC. Translated, it gives CASTLRQGSPYGYTF.

The chain carries TRBV5-5 and TRBJ2-7; D perhaps matches TRBD1 (5 bases). Germline CDR1 reads SGHKS; CDR2 reads YYEKEE (reference sequence). This CDR3 region has 17 residues. V was clipped by 1 base and J by 3 bases, with 20 bases between them. The CDR3 sequence: CASSLKPRGWLNYEQYF. The CDR3 coding sequence is TGTGCCAGCAGCTTGAAACCAAGGGGATGGTTGAACTACGAGCAGTACTTC.

The chain employs TRBV10-3 and TRBJ2-3; the match to TRBD2 covers 7 bases. Germline CDR1 and CDR2: ENHRY and SYGVKD. This CDR3 is built from 15 residues. The junction had 10 bases not matched to a gene; V was cut back by 8 bases and J by 2 bases. CDR3 DNA: TGTGCCATCGGGAGGGGAGAGGGGACCACAGATACGCAGTATTTT. Its protein product is CAIGRGEGTTDTQYF.

This clonotype was counted only a few times. Here the CDR3 reads CASSSGLAGVADTQYF. The CDR3 nucleotides read TGCGCCAGCAGCTCTGGACTAGCGGGAGTGGCGGATACGCAGTATTTT. J is TRBJ2-3 and V is TRBV5-1; 13 bases line up with TRBD2. V dropped 3 bases and J dropped 6; count of bases not matched to a gene: 7. The CDR3 consists of 16 residues. The germline V gene has CDR1 SGHRS and CDR2 YFSETQ.

This clonotype came up a few times. The rearrangement joins TRBV20-1 to TRBJ2-3; D gene uncertain. Per germline, CDR1 DFQATT and CDR2 SNEGSKA (reference sequence). The CDR3 is 14 amino acids. The ends were cut back, 2 bases at V and 8 bases at J, with 17 bases in the middle. CDR3 DNA: TGCAGTGCTAGACTTCTTGGGCCCCCAGGTACGCAGTATTTT. This gives the protein CSARLLGPPGTQYF.

J is TRBJ2-7 and V is TRBV6-5; the D gene is possibly TRBD1 (5 bases). This CDR3 has 12 residues. Per the germline V gene, CDR1 is MNHEY and CDR2 is SVGAGI. The V end lost 7 bases, the J end lost 4 bases, and 11 bases lay between the germline ends. CDR3 bases: TGTGCCAGCACCCAAAAGGGGTACGAGCAGTACTTC. Translation: CASTQKGYEQYF.

The gene calls are TRBV3-1 and TRBJ1-1; possibly TRBD1 for D (6 bases). V was clipped by 4 bases and J by 10 bases, with 19 bases between them. In germline, CDR1 is LGHDT, CDR2 YNNKEL (reference sequence). The CDR3 sequence is 14 residues long. CDR3 residues: CASSLLRGGAGAFF. The CDR3 nucleotides read TGTGCCAGCAGCCTTCTCCGGGGGGGCGCGGGAGCTTTCTTT.

CDR3 sequence reads: CASSPRGAYEQYF. The CDR3 DNA follows: TGTGCCAGCAGCCCCCGGGGAGCCTACGAGCAGTACTTC. The chain couples TRBV7-9 to TRBJ2-7; D might be TRBD2 (5 bases). CDR1 is SEHNR, CDR2 FQNEAQ, per germline (reference sequence). The CDR3 consists of 13 residues. Trimming cost V 5 bases and J 2 bases, with 10 bases left between them.

Only a few counts were recorded for this clonotype. The chain uses TRBV6-5 and TRBJ2-6; D gene unclear. The germline CDR1 and CDR2 sequences are MNHEY and SVGAGI. This CDR3 spans 13 amino acids. Trimming stripped 6 bases from V and 6 bases from J, with 9 bases between. The CDR3 loop is CASSPSEANVLTF. CDR3 DNA sequence: TGTGCCAGCAGCCCTTCGGAGGCCAACGTCCTGACTTTC.

The CDR3 loop reads CASSLGDSLTDTQYF. CDR3 nucleotide sequence: TGTGCCAGCAGTTTAGGGGACAGTCTCACAGATACGCAGTATTTT. This chain connects TRBV12-3 or TRBV12-4 to TRBJ2-3, with 7 bases aligning to TRBD1. The length of the CDR3 is 15 residues. V was clipped by 1 base and J by 2 bases; unmatched bases: 3.